A selection of T cell receptor beta chains follows, all from one sample in a study of cytomegalovirus exposure and HLA in healthy donors. Repertoires were generated with immunoSEQ multiplex PCR, while TCRdb's copy carries only in-frame clones and drops some. Of 60,000 to 90,000 clones listed, around 70% are singletons. The source material was PBMCs. Source of these receptors: a woman between 45 and 65 years old in good health and CMV-seropositive. Each CDR3 is given without its conserved first and last residue. Each record gives: CDR3 protein, V gene, J gene.

cdr3_aa: ASSLGGHRAETQY
v_call: TRBV7-6
j_call: TRBJ2-5

cdr3_aa: SVAGQSYYEQY
v_call: TRBV29-1
j_call: TRBJ2-7

cdr3_aa: ASSLGDGSSYEQY
v_call: TRBV5-1
j_call: TRBJ2-7

cdr3_aa: ASSFPGHSYEQY
v_call: TRBV7-2
j_call: TRBJ2-7

cdr3_aa: ASRGRGYNEQF
v_call: TRBV6-5
j_call: TRBJ2-1

cdr3_aa: ASRVDRGGNEQF
v_call: TRBV2
j_call: TRBJ2-1

cdr3_aa: ASSQLDTGAAQPQH
v_call: TRBV4-1
j_call: TRBJ1-5

cdr3_aa: ASSLALHQPQH
v_call: TRBV7-2
j_call: TRBJ1-5

cdr3_aa: AISARDTEAF
v_call: TRBV10-3
j_call: TRBJ1-1

cdr3_aa: ASSLGNTGSETQY
v_call: TRBV5-1
j_call: TRBJ2-5

cdr3_aa: AISEPGTSGSRTGELF
v_call: TRBV10-3
j_call: TRBJ2-2

cdr3_aa: ASRGGAGKQTQY
v_call: TRBV27
j_call: TRBJ2-5

cdr3_aa: ASSAQENTEAF
v_call: TRBV10-1
j_call: TRBJ1-1

cdr3_aa: ASSWNSDRGDSPLH
v_call: TRBV5-1
j_call: TRBJ1-6

cdr3_aa: ASRLASGGRYEQY
v_call: TRBV6-5
j_call: TRBJ2-7

cdr3_aa: ASSQENSGSYNEQF
v_call: TRBV4-1
j_call: TRBJ2-1

cdr3_aa: AISPTFGTSGGYEQF
v_call: TRBV10-3
j_call: TRBJ2-1

cdr3_aa: ASSLDTDYSNQPQH
v_call: TRBV11-2
j_call: TRBJ1-5

cdr3_aa: ASSSPGTEAF
v_call: TRBV6-5
j_call: TRBJ1-1

cdr3_aa: ASSRDRHTDTQY
v_call: TRBV19
j_call: TRBJ2-3

cdr3_aa: ASSLSETQY
v_call: TRBV7-2
j_call: TRBJ2-5

cdr3_aa: ASSLVLGGGRYNEQF
v_call: TRBV11-2
j_call: TRBJ2-1

cdr3_aa: ASSRTSGGERNEQY
v_call: TRBV19
j_call: TRBJ2-7

cdr3_aa: AWIGGGGNIQY
v_call: TRBV30
j_call: TRBJ2-4

cdr3_aa: ASSGQGDGELF
v_call: TRBV19
j_call: TRBJ2-2

cdr3_aa: ASSQEWTGRREKLF
v_call: TRBV4-3
j_call: TRBJ1-4

cdr3_aa: ASSRGGHDTQY
v_call: TRBV25-1
j_call: TRBJ2-3

cdr3_aa: ASSTFSDTSNTGELF
v_call: TRBV19
j_call: TRBJ2-2

cdr3_aa: ASSVGQGAPLWGYT
v_call: TRBV19
j_call: TRBJ1-2

cdr3_aa: AISGVNTEAF
v_call: TRBV10-3
j_call: TRBJ1-1

cdr3_aa: ASSFSPQGDTEAF
v_call: TRBV5-6
j_call: TRBJ1-1

cdr3_aa: ASSLGRGGKTKETQY
v_call: TRBV7-3
j_call: TRBJ2-5

cdr3_aa: ASSQHQIAGANLNEQF
v_call: TRBV14
j_call: TRBJ2-1

cdr3_aa: ASSLTRDSYEQY
v_call: TRBV7-8
j_call: TRBJ2-7

cdr3_aa: ASSLRDSSYEQY
v_call: TRBV7-8
j_call: TRBJ2-7

cdr3_aa: ASSLVLLTGTSGINEQF
v_call: TRBV5-4
j_call: TRBJ2-1

cdr3_aa: ASSQDSGPDQPQH
v_call: TRBV4-3
j_call: TRBJ1-5

cdr3_aa: ASSQDDSNEKLF
v_call: TRBV4-3
j_call: TRBJ1-4

cdr3_aa: ASSPREGRTNTIY
v_call: TRBV7-2
j_call: TRBJ1-3

cdr3_aa: ASSENAGTSEWETQY
v_call: TRBV2
j_call: TRBJ2-5

cdr3_aa: ASRTGEATEAF
v_call: TRBV19
j_call: TRBJ1-1

cdr3_aa: AWGTGLEDEAF
v_call: TRBV30
j_call: TRBJ1-1

cdr3_aa: ASSVGLAGVSHEQF
v_call: TRBV9
j_call: TRBJ2-1

cdr3_aa: ASSLDTPSVGGEQF
v_call: TRBV7-2
j_call: TRBJ2-1

cdr3_aa: ARSSGKGTDTQY
v_call: TRBV5-3
j_call: TRBJ2-3

cdr3_aa: ASSIASDTSDSYNSPLH
v_call: TRBV19
j_call: TRBJ1-6

cdr3_aa: ASSVETGSGNTIY
v_call: TRBV9
j_call: TRBJ1-3

cdr3_aa: ASSQDLSRAGTGELF
v_call: TRBV4-3
j_call: TRBJ2-2

cdr3_aa: ASSYLGQPQH
v_call: TRBV6-6
j_call: TRBJ1-5

cdr3_aa: ASSPQPGQGVQGYT
v_call: TRBV7-9
j_call: TRBJ1-2

cdr3_aa: ASSPQASGSFQETQY
v_call: TRBV7-2
j_call: TRBJ2-5

cdr3_aa: ASFGGRERGTEAF
v_call: TRBV6-5
j_call: TRBJ1-1

cdr3_aa: ASSPSGTGKNEKLF
v_call: TRBV28
j_call: TRBJ1-4

cdr3_aa: ASSPGGATNYGYT
v_call: TRBV7-2
j_call: TRBJ1-2

cdr3_aa: ASSSSGRGGSAEAF
v_call: TRBV28
j_call: TRBJ1-1

cdr3_aa: ASIRTGLGINEQF
v_call: TRBV27
j_call: TRBJ2-1

cdr3_aa: ASSPGVYYGYT
v_call: TRBV7-8
j_call: TRBJ1-2

cdr3_aa: ASSQDLTGVSKNIQY
v_call: TRBV4-2
j_call: TRBJ2-4